The entry that follows covers one T cell receptor beta chain sequence. It lacks a known antigen. No base-level quality is on record; no much larger clone is a single base apart. The data were obtained in a study of blood T cell repertoires in COVID-19 (dated by TCRdb to about 2020). About the investigation overall: Samples from collaborators originated in the United States, Italy and Spain and spanned both the acute and convalescent phases of COVID-19. Nearly every sample came with metadata listing a de-identified subject ID, COVID-19 status, age in years and sex. The repertoires were released in a freely available public database meant as a resource for research on the immune response to SARS-CoV-2. Deeply sampled blood TCRbeta repertoires from subjects exposed to, actively infected with, or recovered from COVID-19 were included in the dataset. The material from the prospective study consisted of cDNA or gDNA derived from T cells, B-cell-depleted T cells, or PBMCs. HLA class I and class II types, where available, came from metadata supplied by the sample provider rather than from assay-based typing. The samples were drawn from two sources: the first 160 participants of the ongoing ImmuneRACE study, and 1,200 or so subjects contributed by 6 global collaborators. The research as a whole found: The quantity of clinical and demographic metadata differed by source and by participant and was supplied without curation.

CDR1 and CDR2, per the germline V gene, are MGHRA and YSYEKL. Cut back by 2 bases and 2 bases, the V and J ends lie 13 bases apart. The CDR3 covers 15 residues, taking in both the cysteine and the phenylalanine. Just CDR3 DNA is preserved here, 45 bases in frame from base 1. The immunoSEQ Assay, a bias-controlled multiplex PCR, was used to amplify TCRbeta CDR3 regions from genomic DNA. The paper's data handling went like this. Within the assay, amplification of reference gene primers was used to estimate how many nucleated cells each sample contained. To quantify the absolute abundance of each unique TCRbeta CDR3 rearrangement, sequence reads were collapsed and filtered. Productive Simpson clonality was computed per sample as the square root of Simpson's diversity index over productive rearrangements. TCRdb carries this immuneACCESS record with in-frame sequences only. Its versions omit some clonotypes, under half of them owing to an unresolved V gene in the studies checked, with the rest unexplained. The D gene and trimming were derived from the DNA, and the V and J assignments and clone size from that table. This sample comprises roughly 390,000 clones, more than 75% of them detected only once. The ten largest clones represent 10% of the sample.

One collaborating source in Seattle enrolled patients while the patients were actively infected and followed the patients over time throughout the course of disease. Each collaborating institution followed its own protocols to collect whole blood in K2EDTA tubes. For TCRbeta analysis, collaborator samples were shipped as frozen whole blood, as isolated PBMCs, or as DNA extracted from either sample type. The rearrangement combines TRBV4-1 with TRBJ2-7; TRBD2 is a weak D gene call, 5 bases matching. Sequencing was performed on peripheral blood. This TCR was sampled from a woman aged 25 to 39 with COVID-19, enrolled during active disease. CDR3 reads: CASSQLRTGTYEQYF. The DNA reads as follows: TGCGCCAGCAGCCAACTTCGGACTGGGACCTACGAGCAGTACTTC.